The clone carrying this TCR beta chain has a count of ten or more. The source of the sample is a study of PD-L1 blockade in urothelial cancer. On the study more broadly: Patients went on atezolizumab in the mid-2010s, receiving 1,200 mg intravenously every 3 weeks. Previous chemotherapy exposure amounted to 0 to 3 regimens for patients. Median T cell yield from tumor specimens was 1,402 cells.

Trimming left V 4 bases short and J 0 bases short, with 5 bases between. The germline V gene encodes CDR1 MDHEN and CDR2 SYDVKM. This CDR3 is built from 13 residues. Every PCR received spiked-in synthetic TCR analog templates. Assay: immunoSEQ multiplex PCR; the TCRdb copy retains only in-frame clones and omits some. The sample has more than 35,000 clones; approximately 34% are singletons. This clonotype was obtained from a man between 60 and 75 years old with urothelial cancer. Sequencing used tumor tissue, obtained before atezolizumab (anti-PD-L1) treatment. The chain has TRBV28 and TRBJ2-3; unclear D gene. The CDR3 protein is CASSSASTDTQYF. For the CDR3, the DNA is TGTGCCAGCAGTTCAGCTAGCACAGATACGCAGTATTTT. Complete variable domain (other parts from reference TRBV28 and TRBJ2-3): DVKVTQSSRYLVKRTGEKVFLECVQDMDHENMFWYRQDPGLGLRLIYFSYDVKMKEKGDIPEGYSVSREKKERFSLILESASTNQTSMYLCASSSASTDTQYFGPGTRLTVL.